The 30 T cell receptor beta chains presented below share a single source sample, sequenced in a study of beta chain features in type 1 diabetes. Sequenced material consisted of expressed TCRB transcripts (all of the isolated RNA was reverse transcribed). Measured with immunoSEQ multiplex PCR; TCRdb has only the in-frame clones, and not every one. The sample yields about 360,000 clones, roughly 12% seen once. The sequencing input was naive CD4+ T cells from blood. The receptors here all came from a man between 18 and 29 years old in good health.

The chain carries TRBV7-8 and TRBJ1-2; 8 nucleotides agree with TRBD1. Germline V gene data show CDR1 as SGHVS and CDR2 as FQNEAQ. This CDR3 comprises 16 residues. The V and J ends lost 0 bases and 7 bases, in that order; junction bases with no gene match: 10. CDR3 sequence reads: CASSLASRAGGFGYTF. The CDR3 bases are TGTGCCAGCAGCTTAGCCAGTCGGGCAGGGGGCTTTGGCTACACCTTC.

This chain uses TRBV7-3 with TRBJ2-5; D is uncertain. Trimming took off 2 bases at V and 4 bases at J, with 14 bases between the two ends. This CDR3 has 15 residues. CDR1 is SGHTA, CDR2 FQGTGA, per germline. For the CDR3, the DNA is TGTGCCAGCAGCTTAGCCCAAATACCCGGAGAGACCCAGTACTTC. This encodes CASSLAQIPGETQYF.

This rearrangement joins TRBV19 to TRBJ2-3; tentatively, D is TRBD2 (6 bases). Trimming removed 3 bases at V and 0 bases at J, with 13 bases between. CDR1 and CDR2 (germline): LNHDA, SQIVND (reference sequence). The CDR3 sequence is 16 residues long. CDR3 in DNA: TGTGCCAGTAGTATTCGGTCGGCGGGGAGCACAGATACGCAGTATTTT. Translated, it gives CASSIRSAGSTDTQYF.

This clone was seen a few times. The chain employs TRBV5-4 and TRBJ2-3; TRBD1 matches at 10 bases. V shed 4 bases and J 0 bases; nucleotides not matched to a gene: 5. CDR3 size: 16 residues. CDR1 and CDR2 from the germline V gene are SGHNT and YYREEE (reference sequence). The CDR3 reads CASSVGQGRSTDTQYF. The CDR3 bases are TGTGCCAGCAGCGTGGGACAGGGGCGTAGCACAGATACGCAGTATTTT. The entire variable domain, with the rest obtained from reference TRBV5-4 and TRBJ2-3, is as follows: ETGVTQSPTHLIKTRGQQVTLRCSSQSGHNTVSWYQQALGQGPQFIFQYYREEENGRGNFPPRFSGLQFPNYSSELNVNALELDDSALYLCASSVGQGRSTDTQYFGPGTRLTVL.

The CDR3 here is CASSVRGNEKLFF. The CDR3 bases are TGTGCCAGCAGCGTACGGGGAAATGAAAAACTGTTTTTT. The chain has TRBV9 and TRBJ1-4; no clear D gene. Looked up from germline, CDR1 is SGDLS and CDR2 is YYNGEE. The germline V and J ends were trimmed by 1 base and 5 bases, with 6 bases remaining between them. The CDR3 extends over 13 amino acids.

This clone was counted between two and nine times. The V gene is TRBV30, the J gene TRBJ1-5; 8 bases align to TRBD1. Per germline, CDR1 GTSNPN and CDR2 SVGIG (reference sequence). Unmatched junction bases numbered 11, after V lost 3 bases and J lost 1 base. The CDR3 spans 17 residues. The CDR3 reads CAWSSGGAGASNQPQHF. The CDR3 DNA follows: TGTGCCTGGAGCTCAGGGGGCGCTGGGGCCAGCAATCAGCCCCAGCATTTT.

The rearrangement links TRBV30 to TRBJ1-1, with 8 bases matching TRBD1. In germline, CDR1 is GTSNPN, CDR2 SVGIG (reference sequence). This CDR3 comprises 14 residues. After removal of 0 bases from V and 0 bases from J, the junction contained 0 bases not matched to a gene. CDR3 nucleotides: TGTGCCTGGAGTGTGGGACAGGTGAACACTGAAGCTTTCTTT. It is translated as CAWSVGQVNTEAFF.

This rearrangement joins TRBV5-1 to TRBJ2-1; possible D gene TRBD1, 5 bases. Germline V gives CDR1 SGHRS, CDR2 YFSETQ. V shed 5 bases and J shed 2 bases, with 14 bases lying between them. This CDR3 has 15 amino acids. The CDR3 DNA reads TGCGCCAGCAGTCCCGACAGCTACCCCTACAATGAGCAGTTCTTC. Translating it yields CASSPDSYPYNEQFF. Supplemented by reference TRBV5-1 and TRBJ2-1, the full variable domain reads KAGVTQTPRYLIKTRGQQVTLSCSPISGHRSVSWYQQTPGQGLQFLFEYFSETQRNKGNFPGRFSGRQFSNSRSEMNVSTLELGDSALYLCASSPDSYPYNEQFFGPGTRLTVL.

The rearrangement uses TRBV19 and TRBJ2-5; D possibly corresponds to TRBD1 (6 bases). Germline V gene data show CDR1 as LNHDA and CDR2 as SQIVND (reference sequence). Trimming removed 3 bases at V and 5 bases at J, with 16 bases between. The CDR3 consists of 15 residues. The CDR3 loop is CASSIMGALAETQYF. Here the CDR3 DNA reads TGTGCCAGTAGTATCATGGGGGCCCTCGCGGAGACCCAGTACTTC.

The rearrangement uses TRBV9 and TRBJ1-2; D gene unclear. This CDR3 is built from 14 residues. Germline V gene lookup returns CDR1 SGDLS and CDR2 YYNGEE. V lost 1 base and J lost 5, with 12 bases in between. The CDR3 DNA is TGTGCCAGCAGCGTACGTTCGCTGGAGTATGGCTACACCTTC. This gives the protein CASSVRSLEYGYTF.

Ten or more counts support this clone. This chain uses TRBV29-1 with TRBJ2-7; D is ambiguous. CDR1 and CDR2 (germline): SQVTM, ANQGSEA. Trimming took off 4 bases at V and 4 bases at J, with 11 bases between the two ends. CDR3 length: 12 amino acids. For the CDR3, the DNA is TGCAGCGTTGGGCCCACCCCTTACGAGCAGTACTTC. This gives the protein CSVGPTPYEQYF.

J is TRBJ2-5 and V is TRBV7-2; 8 positions match TRBD1. The DNA end is more similar to TRBJ2-7, so the J call may be wrong. CDR3 length equals 15 residues. Germline values: CDR1 SGHTA, CDR2 FQGNSA. The CDR3: CASSSFKDRAHEQYF. DNA for the CDR3: TGTGCCAGCAGCTCCTTTAAGGACAGGGCCCACGAGCAGTACTTC.

In its sample, this clone was seen a few times. This chain connects TRBV28 to TRBJ2-7, with 10 bases lining up with TRBD1. Trimming removed 5 bases from V and 9 bases from J; junction bases left unmatched: 13. CDR3 length: 15 amino acids. The germline V gene has CDR1 MDHEN and CDR2 SYDVKM. The CDR3 bases are TGTGCCAGCAGTGTCGCGGGACAGGGGCCTTTAGGGCAGTACTTC. This translates into CASSVAGQGPLGQYF.

This clone turned up a few times. The gene calls are TRBV6-1 and TRBJ2-7; D perhaps matches TRBD1 (6 bases). Germline lookup yields CDR1 MNHNS and CDR2 SASEGT. Trimming removed 5 bases from V and 3 bases from J, with 11 bases in between. This CDR3 has 13 amino acids. CDR3 protein: CASSRATGYEQYF. The CDR3 bases are TGTGCCAGCAGTCGCGCGACAGGCTACGAGCAGTACTTC.

The chain carries TRBV11-2 and TRBJ2-7; 9 nucleotides align to TRBD1. Germline CDR1 reads SGHAT; CDR2 reads FQNNGV. Trimming took 5 bases from V and 0 from J; bases not matched to a gene: 8. CDR3 length: 16 amino acids. In nucleotides, the CDR3 is TGTGCCAGCAGCAAGGGGACAGGGACAGCCTCCTACGAGCAGTACTTC. It encodes CASSKGTGTASYEQYF. Combining the CDR3 with reference TRBV11-2 and TRBJ2-7 gives the whole variable domain EAGVAQSPRYKIIEKRQSVAFWCNPISGHATLYWYQQILGQGPKLLIQFQNNGVVDDSQLPKDRFSAERLKGVDSTLKIQPAKLEDSAVYLCASSKGTGTASYEQYFGPGTRLTVT.

This chain links TRBV6-1 with TRBJ1-2; no firm D call. This CDR3 has 13 amino acids. V shed 1 base and J shed 9 bases, with 12 bases lying between them. Looked up from germline, CDR1 is MNHNS and CDR2 is SASEGT. In DNA form, the CDR3 reads TGTGCCAGCAGTGAAGTCGAAAGGGAGAGCTACACCTTC. Amino acids: CASSEVERESYTF.

The chain recombines TRBV5-1 with TRBJ2-6; D not certain. Germline loops: CDR1 SGHRS, CDR2 YFSETQ. Trimming cost V 2 bases and J 0 bases, with 3 bases left between them. CDR3 size: 14 residues. DNA for the CDR3: TGCGCCAGCAGCTTCAGCTCTGGGGCCAACGTCCTGACTTTC. It encodes CASSFSSGANVLTF.

The V call is TRBV6-6, the J call TRBJ1-3; the match to TRBD1 covers 9 bases. Looked up from germline, CDR1 is MNHNY and CDR2 is SVGAGI (reference sequence). Trimming at V came to 6 bases and at J to 4 bases, leaving 10 bases not matched to a gene. The CDR3 has 16 amino acids. For the CDR3, the DNA is TGTGCCAGCAGCGAACCGGGACAGGGTGGAGGAAACACCATATATTTT. This gives the protein CASSEPGQGGGNTIYF.

This clone was seen more than once but under ten times. V usage is TRBV19 and J usage is TRBJ2-6; D is unresolved. V shed 5 bases and J shed 4 bases, with 9 bases lying between them. This CDR3 comprises 14 residues. The germline CDR1 and CDR2 sequences are LNHDA and SQIVND (reference sequence). CDR3 residues: CASSFPSGANVLTF. In nucleotides, the CDR3 is TGTGCCAGTAGTTTCCCCTCGGGGGCCAACGTCCTGACTTTC.

This clone occurred a few times. V gene TRBV30 combines with J gene TRBJ1-2; no clear D. The V end lost 5 bases, the J end lost 6 bases, and 22 bases lay between the germline ends. This CDR3 contains 15 residues. Germline V CDR1 and CDR2: GTSNPN, SVGIG (reference sequence). The CDR3 is CAWGNDWAGSDGYTF. The CDR3 DNA reads TGTGCCTGGGGTAATGATTGGGCAGGAAGTGATGGCTACACCTTC.

This clone was seen a few times. The CDR3 region has the DNA TGTGCCAGCAGCTATGGGACTAGCGGATCTTGGGAGCAGTACTTC. Its protein is CASSYGTSGSWEQYF. This chain connects TRBV6-5 to TRBJ2-7, with 11 bases that match TRBD2. Germline-derived CDR1 and CDR2 are MNHEY and SVGAGI. With 6 bases clipped from V and 7 bases from J, the junction kept 11 bases outside the gene matches. This CDR3 is built from 15 residues.

V and J are TRBV29-1 and TRBJ2-5, with 10 bases matching TRBD2. The germline V gene encodes CDR1 SQVTM and CDR2 ANQGSEA. The CDR3 covers 14 residues. After removal of 5 bases from V and 3 bases from J, the junction contained 6 bases not matched to a gene. The CDR3 loop reads CSVPGGTSEETQYF. The CDR3 DNA is TGCAGCGTTCCCGGGGGGACTAGCGAAGAGACCCAGTACTTC.

The sample holds a few counts of this clone. V gene TRBV5-4 combines with J gene TRBJ2-2, with a possible D match to TRBD1 (6 bases). The CDR3 spans 17 residues. The V end was cut by 4 bases, the J end by 2 bases, with 18 bases between. CDR1 is SGHNT and CDR2 is YYREEE in the germline V gene (reference sequence). Here the CDR3 DNA reads TGTGCCAGCAGCGGAAGAGACAGGTTCTTAAACACCGGGGAGCTGTTTTTT. Its translation: CASSGRDRFLNTGELFF.

This clone was detected only a few times. The rearrangement joins TRBV5-1 to TRBJ2-3, with 9 bases fitting TRBD1. Germline CDR1 reads SGHRS; CDR2 reads YFSETQ. The length of the CDR3 is 16 residues. J gave up 5 bases and V 6 bases, and 13 bases lay outside the gene matches. As DNA, the CDR3 is TGCGCCAGCAAAGATACAGGGGGCGCCGGTGGAGATACGCAGTATTTT. It is translated as CASKDTGGAGGDTQYF. Full variable domain (missing parts from reference TRBV5-1 and TRBJ2-3): KAGVTQTPRYLIKTRGQQVTLSCSPISGHRSVSWYQQTPGQGLQFLFEYFSETQRNKGNFPGRFSGRQFSNSRSEMNVSTLELGDSALYLCASKDTGGAGGDTQYFGPGTRLTVL.

V is TRBV28 and J is TRBJ2-5; maybe TRBD2 (6 bases). This CDR3 comprises 14 residues. CDR1 and CDR2 (germline): MDHEN, SYDVKM. Trimming shortened V by 3 bases and J by 4 bases, and 12 bases separated the two germline ends. The CDR3 nucleotides are TGTGCCAGCAGTTTCCCGGGGGAAGGAGAGACCCAGTACTTC. Translated: CASSFPGEGETQYF. The variable domain in full, completed from reference TRBV28 and TRBJ2-5, reads DVKVTQSSRYLVKRTGEKVFLECVQDMDHENMFWYRQDPGLGLRLIYFSYDVKMKEKGDIPEGYSVSREKKERFSLILESASTNQTSMYLCASSFPGEGETQYFGPGTRLLVL.

The chain employs TRBV6-6 and TRBJ2-7; TRBD1 matches at 7 bases. Per the germline V gene, CDR1 is MNHNY and CDR2 is SVGAGI (reference sequence). This CDR3 has 16 residues. After removal of 0 bases from V and 0 bases from J, the junction contained 5 bases not matched to a gene. CDR3 sequence: CASSYSGQGVSYEQYF. CDR3 bases: TGTGCCAGCAGTTACTCAGGGCAGGGGGTCTCCTACGAGCAGTACTTC.

In this sample, this clone turned up a few times. V and J are TRBV29-1 and TRBJ2-7; possible D gene TRBD2, 5 bases. The CDR3 contains 12 residues. Germline-derived CDR1 and CDR2 are SQVTM and ANQGSEA. V gave up 5 bases and J gave up 6 bases, with 14 bases separating them. CDR3 sequence reads: CSVSRGSREQYF. Written as DNA, the CDR3 is TGCAGCGTTTCACGGGGTTCTCGCGAGCAGTACTTC.

V usage is TRBV29-1 and J usage is TRBJ1-1; D not resolved. Trimming removed 3 bases from V and 5 bases from J, with 10 bases in between. The CDR3 runs to 12 residues. From germline, CDR1 is SQVTM and CDR2 ANQGSEA. In DNA, the CDR3 is TGCAGCGTTGATTTTGTCGGGACTGAAGCTTTCTTT. Its translation: CSVDFVGTEAFF.

The J gene is TRBJ2-1, the V gene TRBV25-1; perhaps TRBD1 as D (6 bases). CDR3 size: 17 residues. Germline-derived CDR1 and CDR2 are MGHDK and SYGVNS. The germline V and J ends were trimmed by 5 bases and 4 bases, with 21 bases remaining between them. DNA for the CDR3: TGTGCCAGCAGTCGGGGTGGGTCCGGGACATTATACAATGAGCAGTTCTTC. It encodes CASSRGGSGTLYNEQFF. Together with reference TRBV25-1 and TRBJ2-1, the CDR3 gives the full variable domain: EADIYQTPRYLVIGTGKKITLECSQTMGHDKMYWYQQDPGMELHLIHYSYGVNSTEKGDLSSESTVSRIRTEHFPLTLESARPSHTSQYLCASSRGGSGTLYNEQFFGPGTRLTVL.

This clone has just a few counts. This chain links TRBV4-2 with TRBJ2-1; TRBD1 matches 8 bases. Germline V gives CDR1 LGHNA, CDR2 YNFKEQ. With 0 bases clipped from V and 3 bases from J, the junction kept 7 bases outside the gene matches. CDR3 length equals 17 residues. The CDR3 nucleotides are TGTGCCAGCAGCCAAGAATCTGGACAGGGTAGCTACAATGAGCAGTTCTTC. Translated: CASSQESGQGSYNEQFF.